This T cell receptor beta chain was profiled in a study of T cells in Graves' hyperthyroidism and ophthalmopathy. V was pared by 7 bases and J by 2 bases, with 6 bases between. The CDR3 loop spans 13 amino acids. The germline V gene has CDR1 MDHEN and CDR2 SYDVKM. This clonotype was detected many times. The CDR3 regions of TCR beta were amplified from RNA transcripts. HTBI primers were the set used in a first-round RT-PCR of the TCR CDR3. One entry per CDR3 protein, called by TCRdb with MiXCR from the multiplex PCR reads. This sample carries more than 300,000 distinct CDR3 sequences, approximately 15% of them seen once, and the ten largest clones take about 22%. Patients showing uncontrolled infection, other autoimmune disease, pregnancy or lactation were ineligible.

The specimen was blood. The genes are TRBV28 and TRBJ2-6; D remains ambiguous. This TCR was sampled from a woman aged 25 to 39 with Graves' hyperthyroidism. CDR3 in DNA: TGTGCCAGCATGGCTGCTGGGGCCAACGTCCTGACTTTC. Protein product: CASMAAGANVLTF.